A selection of T cell receptor beta chains follows, all from one sample in a study of CD4 T cells in relation to SARS-CoV-2 and coronaviruses. Measured with immunoSEQ multiplex PCR; TCRdb has only the in-frame clones, and not every one. The sample has around 35,000 clones, 70% to 90% seen once; the top ten hold 3.1%. Sequenced input: memory CD4+ T cells from PBMCs. The receptors derive from an adult with COVID-19. CDR3s include the opening cysteine and the closing phenylalanine or tryptophan.

v_gene: TRBV4-3
j_gene: TRBJ2-1
CDR3aa: CASSQEAPSSEQFF

v_gene: TRBV6-2/TRBV6-3
j_gene: TRBJ2-7
CDR3aa: CASRPSGLAYEQYF

v_gene: TRBV2
j_gene: TRBJ2-7
CDR3aa: CASSESLYEQYF

v_gene: TRBV9
j_gene: TRBJ2-1
CDR3aa: CASSVGLRTKFVEQFF

v_gene: TRBV28
j_gene: TRBJ2-7
CDR3aa: CASSLQGGIEQYF

v_gene: TRBV5-1
j_gene: TRBJ2-7
CDR3aa: CASSRRDRQYEQYF

v_gene: TRBV7-9
j_gene: TRBJ2-2
CDR3aa: CASSSTPACPGSTGELFF

v_gene: TRBV15
j_gene: TRBJ2-7
CDR3aa: CATSRGTGSIEQYF

v_gene: TRBV7-9
j_gene: TRBJ2-1
CDR3aa: CASSLGLAGNEQFF

v_gene: TRBV5-1
j_gene: TRBJ2-3
CDR3aa: CASSLELGTDTQYF

v_gene: TRBV7-9
j_gene: TRBJ1-1
CDR3aa: CASIKQGTSTEAFF

v_gene: TRBV4-1
j_gene: TRBJ2-1
CDR3aa: CASSQVGSSYNEQFF

v_gene: TRBV28
j_gene: TRBJ2-4
CDR3aa: CASSLRINIQYF

v_gene: TRBV27
j_gene: TRBJ2-5
CDR3aa: CASSFGRGGTQYF

v_gene: TRBV5-1
j_gene: TRBJ2-2
CDR3aa: CASSLGDPGELFF

v_gene: TRBV15
j_gene: TRBJ2-7
CDR3aa: CATSRLNTGVGQYF

v_gene: TRBV7-9
j_gene: TRBJ2-1
CDR3aa: CASAGQISYNEQFF

v_gene: TRBV2
j_gene: TRBJ2-3
CDR3aa: CASLLAGISDTQYF

v_gene: TRBV6-5
j_gene: TRBJ1-1
CDR3aa: CASSSGQGRTEAFF

v_gene: TRBV15
j_gene: TRBJ2-3
CDR3aa: CATSRDRGQGLADTQYF

v_gene: TRBV5-4
j_gene: TRBJ2-5
CDR3aa: CASSLDFGSAQETQYF

v_gene: TRBV9
j_gene: TRBJ2-5
CDR3aa: CASSPRTGRETQYF

v_gene: TRBV30
j_gene: TRBJ2-4
CDR3aa: CAGVRGAKNIQYF

v_gene: TRBV4-1
j_gene: TRBJ1-6
CDR3aa: CASSHTGDRSPLHF

v_gene: TRBV7-6
j_gene: TRBJ1-6
CDR3aa: CASSKTGTYNSPLHF

v_gene: TRBV30
j_gene: TRBJ2-3
CDR3aa: CAWSVGLADLTDTQYF

v_gene: TRBV28
j_gene: TRBJ1-2
CDR3aa: CASSLPGQGRYGYTF

v_gene: TRBV7-9
j_gene: TRBJ2-7
CDR3aa: CASSMDRGLAGATYEQYF

v_gene: TRBV27
j_gene: TRBJ2-7
CDR3aa: CASSPDRDEQYF

v_gene: TRBV11-2
j_gene: TRBJ1-6
CDR3aa: CASSHGRRNSPLHF

v_gene: TRBV2
j_gene: TRBJ2-3
CDR3aa: CASSDVSGTDTQYF

v_gene: TRBV4-1
j_gene: TRBJ2-1
CDR3aa: CASSQTGLAGLYEQFF

v_gene: TRBV7-3
j_gene: TRBJ1-2
CDR3aa: CASSLSFRDTPNYGYTF

v_gene: TRBV28
j_gene: TRBJ2-7
CDR3aa: CASSFPGAIYEQYF

v_gene: TRBV6-5
j_gene: TRBJ1-3
CDR3aa: CASSYSKVAGNTIYF

v_gene: TRBV15
j_gene: TRBJ2-1
CDR3aa: CATSRMFFVSSYNEQFF

v_gene: TRBV19
j_gene: TRBJ2-3
CDR3aa: CASSITRDTQYF

v_gene: TRBV7-2
j_gene: TRBJ2-2
CDR3aa: CASSLAGSIYAGELFF